Listed below are T cell receptor beta chains from one sample, sequenced in a study of T-cell reconstitution after alpha-beta-depleted transplantation in children. TCRdb passed the PCR reads through MiXCR, listing each CDR3 protein once. Among about half a million distinct CDR3 sequences listed, around 12% were seen once. The material sequenced was PBMCs from the stem cell graft donor, taken from the stem cell graft. These receptors originate from a human donor who donated a stem cell graft to a child with combined immunodeficiency. The CDR3 runs from the conserved cysteine through the conserved F or W. D genes are given only for firm matches. Where a row states a size, it is once, few, many or the class of an expanded clone; other rows omit it.

D gene: TRBD1; V gene: TRBV7-2; J gene: TRBJ2-3; clone size: few; CDR3 DNA: TGTGCCAGCAGCTTAAACCAGGGGGCGAGCACAGATACGCAGTATTTT; CDR3 protein: CASSLNQGASTDTQYF
D gene: .; V gene: TRBV7-2; J gene: TRBJ1-1; clone size: .; CDR3 DNA: TGTGCCAGCAGCTTAGAGATCCTGAACACTGAAGCTTTCTTT; CDR3 protein: CASSLEILNTEAFF
D gene: .; V gene: TRBV19; J gene: TRBJ2-1; clone size: many; CDR3 DNA: TGTGCCAGTAGTATCCCAAAGCACAGATGGGAGCAGTTCTTC; CDR3 protein: CASSIPKHRWEQFF
D gene: .; V gene: TRBV24-1; J gene: TRBJ2-3; clone size: many; CDR3 DNA: TGTGCCACCAGGGGGGACCTCACAGATACGCAGTATTTT; CDR3 protein: CATRGDLTDTQYF
D gene: TRBD2; V gene: TRBV12-3/TRBV12-4; J gene: TRBJ2-1; clone size: many; CDR3 DNA: TGTGCCAGCAGTCTGGGACTATCGCGGAACAATGAGCAGTTCTTC; CDR3 protein: CASSLGLSRNNEQFF
D gene: .; V gene: TRBV27; J gene: TRBJ2-7; clone size: many; CDR3 DNA: TGTGCCAGCAGTGGACCTTGGGGGGAAGAGCAGTACTTC; CDR3 protein: CASSGPWGEEQYF
D gene: TRBD1; V gene: TRBV25-1; J gene: TRBJ2-3; clone size: .; CDR3 DNA: TGTGCCAGCCGGGACAGGGTCTCAGATACGCAGTATTTT; CDR3 protein: CASRDRVSDTQYF
D gene: .; V gene: TRBV29-1; J gene: TRBJ2-2; clone size: many; CDR3 DNA: TGCAGCGCCGACTGGGGGGTCGGGGAGCTGTTTTTT; CDR3 protein: CSADWGVGELFF
D gene: .; V gene: TRBV11-1; J gene: TRBJ2-7; clone size: .; CDR3 DNA: TGTGCCAGCAGCAATAGACCCTACGAGCAGTACTTC; CDR3 protein: CASSNRPYEQYF
D gene: .; V gene: TRBV11-1; J gene: TRBJ2-4; clone size: .; CDR3 DNA: TGTGCCAGCAGCTCGGCAAGTCTAGCCAAAAACATTCAGTACTTC; CDR3 protein: CASSSASLAKNIQYF
D gene: .; V gene: TRBV25-1; J gene: TRBJ2-7; clone size: few; CDR3 DNA: TGTGCCAGCAGGATGACCGGACATCCGAGAGACTACGAGCAGTACTTC; CDR3 protein: CASRMTGHPRDYEQYF
D gene: .; V gene: TRBV12-3/TRBV12-4; J gene: TRBJ2-4; clone size: many; CDR3 DNA: TGTGCCAGCAGTGACGGGACCTGGGACATTCAGTACTTC; CDR3 protein: CASSDGTWDIQYF
D gene: .; V gene: TRBV12-3/TRBV12-4; J gene: TRBJ1-1; clone size: few; CDR3 DNA: TGTACCAGCAGTTTTCGACTCCGGGGACCTTGGGGGAACACTGAAGCTTTCTTT; CDR3 protein: CTSSFRLRGPWGNTEAFF
D gene: .; V gene: TRBV6-1; J gene: TRBJ1-1; clone size: .; CDR3 DNA: TGTGCCAGCAACCCCCCAGGGTACACTGAAGCTTTCTTT; CDR3 protein: CASNPPGYTEAFF
D gene: .; V gene: TRBV2; J gene: TRBJ2-7; clone size: few; CDR3 DNA: TGTGCCAGCAGTGGTGACCTCGAGCAGTACTTC; CDR3 protein: CASSGDLEQYF
D gene: .; V gene: TRBV30; J gene: TRBJ1-2; clone size: few; CDR3 DNA: TGTGCCTGGAGTGTAGGGGGGGTGGATGGCTACACCTTC; CDR3 protein: CAWSVGGVDGYTF
D gene: .; V gene: TRBV13; J gene: TRBJ2-2; clone size: many; CDR3 DNA: TGTGCCAGCAGCTTCAGCCAAACGAACACCGGGGAGCTGTTTTTT; CDR3 protein: CASSFSQTNTGELFF
D gene: .; V gene: TRBV5-6; J gene: TRBJ2-5; clone size: few; CDR3 DNA: TGTGCCAGCAGCCACTTTTTTAGAGAGACCCAGTACTTC; CDR3 protein: CASSHFFRETQYF
D gene: .; V gene: TRBV27; J gene: TRBJ2-3; clone size: many; CDR3 DNA: TGTGCCAGCAGCTGGGACAGCACAGATACGCAGTATTTT; CDR3 protein: CASSWDSTDTQYF
D gene: TRBD1; V gene: TRBV9; J gene: TRBJ2-1; clone size: .; CDR3 DNA: TGTGCCAGCAGCGGTGCCGGGACAGAGAATTACAATGAGCAGTTCTTC; CDR3 protein: CASSGAGTENYNEQFF
D gene: .; V gene: TRBV12-3/TRBV12-4; J gene: TRBJ2-5; clone size: few; CDR3 DNA: TGTGCCAGCACCACTGGGCTAGCGCAATACCAAGAGACCCAGTACTTC; CDR3 protein: CASTTGLAQYQETQYF
D gene: .; V gene: TRBV29-1; J gene: TRBJ2-3; clone size: many; CDR3 DNA: TGCAGCGTTGTGGGGGGGCCTTCACGCACAGATACGCAGTATTTT; CDR3 protein: CSVVGGPSRTDTQYF
D gene: .; V gene: TRBV19; J gene: TRBJ1-5; clone size: .; CDR3 DNA: TGTGCCAGTAGTATATTGGCCAGGGGCAATCAGCCCCAGCATTTT; CDR3 protein: CASSILARGNQPQHF
D gene: TRBD2; V gene: TRBV27; J gene: TRBJ2-7; clone size: .; CDR3 DNA: TGTGCCAGCAGTTTATCTAGCGGGGTTCGGGGCGAGCAGTACTTC; CDR3 protein: CASSLSSGVRGEQYF
D gene: .; V gene: TRBV12-3/TRBV12-4; J gene: TRBJ2-2; clone size: many; CDR3 DNA: TGTGCCAGCAGTCCCCTAAGGGGTTTGAACACCGGGGAGCTGTTTTTT; CDR3 protein: CASSPLRGLNTGELFF
D gene: .; V gene: TRBV18; J gene: TRBJ1-2; clone size: .; CDR3 DNA: TGTGCCAGCTCACCAGACGGAGGCTATGGCTACACCTTC; CDR3 protein: CASSPDGGYGYTF
D gene: .; V gene: TRBV6-1; J gene: TRBJ2-2; clone size: few; CDR3 DNA: TGTGCCAGCAGGGGGGGAGTAGACACCGGGGAGCTGTTTTTT; CDR3 protein: CASRGGVDTGELFF
D gene: .; V gene: TRBV24-1; J gene: TRBJ2-1; clone size: few; CDR3 DNA: TGTGCCACCAGTGATCACGTACCTAGCGAACTCTTTGATGAGCAGTTCTTC; CDR3 protein: CATSDHVPSELFDEQFF
D gene: TRBD2; V gene: TRBV9; J gene: TRBJ2-3; clone size: few; CDR3 DNA: TGTGCCAGCAGCCCGTTTAGCGGGGGAGGGTTCGGAGATACGCAGTATTTT; CDR3 protein: CASSPFSGGGFGDTQYF
D gene: .; V gene: TRBV5-6; J gene: TRBJ2-4; clone size: few; CDR3 DNA: TGTGCCAGCAGCTCTCCCAGCGGCATTCAGTACTTC; CDR3 protein: CASSSPSGIQYF
D gene: TRBD2; V gene: TRBV11-1; J gene: TRBJ2-5; clone size: few; CDR3 DNA: TGTGCCAGCAGCGGTCGGGACTACCCCCGCGAGACCCAGTACTTC; CDR3 protein: CASSGRDYPRETQYF
D gene: .; V gene: TRBV18; J gene: TRBJ2-7; clone size: .; CDR3 DNA: TGTGCCAGCTCACCCATAAGTAACGAGCAGTACTTC; CDR3 protein: CASSPISNEQYF
D gene: TRBD2; V gene: TRBV20-1; J gene: TRBJ2-1; clone size: .; CDR3 DNA: TGCAGTGCCCCGCGCGCGGGAGGCTCCTACAATGAGCAGTTCTTC; CDR3 protein: CSAPRAGGSYNEQFF
D gene: .; V gene: TRBV7-3; J gene: TRBJ2-1; clone size: .; CDR3 DNA: TGTGCCAGCAGCACCCTGGGCCACAATGAGCAGTTCTTC; CDR3 protein: CASSTLGHNEQFF
D gene: TRBD1; V gene: TRBV6-6; J gene: TRBJ2-5; clone size: many; CDR3 DNA: TGTGCCAGCAGTAGACAGGGCCAGGAGACCCAGTACTTC; CDR3 protein: CASSRQGQETQYF
D gene: .; V gene: TRBV12-3/TRBV12-4; J gene: TRBJ2-1; clone size: many; CDR3 DNA: TGTGCCAGCAGTTTATCTTCCGGGAATGAGCAGTTCTTC; CDR3 protein: CASSLSSGNEQFF
D gene: TRBD2; V gene: TRBV7-8; J gene: TRBJ2-1; clone size: .; CDR3 DNA: TGTGCCAGCAGCTTAGCCCGAGCGGGAGCCTACAATGAGCAGTTCTTC; CDR3 protein: CASSLARAGAYNEQFF
D gene: .; V gene: TRBV15; J gene: TRBJ2-7; clone size: .; CDR3 DNA: TGTGCCACCAGCAGAGATGCCGGGTACGAGCAGTACTTC; CDR3 protein: CATSRDAGYEQYF
D gene: TRBD1; V gene: TRBV5-1; J gene: TRBJ2-7; clone size: many; CDR3 DNA: TGCGCCAGCAGCTTCGGGAAGGCAGGGGGCGACGAGCAGTACTTC; CDR3 protein: CASSFGKAGGDEQYF
D gene: TRBD1; V gene: TRBV7-9; J gene: TRBJ2-7; clone size: few; CDR3 DNA: TGTGCCAGCAGCTTAGTCGTGGACAGGGCCTACGAGCAGTACTTC; CDR3 protein: CASSLVVDRAYEQYF
D gene: .; V gene: TRBV20-1; J gene: TRBJ2-4; clone size: few; CDR3 DNA: TGCAGTGCTAGTTACAGCCAGGGCATTCAGTACTTC; CDR3 protein: CSASYSQGIQYF
D gene: .; V gene: TRBV21-1; J gene: TRBJ2-1; clone size: .; CDR3 DNA: TGTGCCAGCAGCCAACCCCGAACGTATGAGCAGTTCTTC; CDR3 protein: CASSQPRTYEQFF
D gene: .; V gene: TRBV2; J gene: TRBJ2-5; clone size: few; CDR3 DNA: TGTGCCAGCAACGGGGCGCAGGAGACCCAGTACTTC; CDR3 protein: CASNGAQETQYF
D gene: TRBD1; V gene: TRBV4-1; J gene: TRBJ2-1; clone size: .; CDR3 DNA: TGCGCCAGCAGCCATCCTCCGGGACAGTCCTACAATGAGCAGTTCTTC; CDR3 protein: CASSHPPGQSYNEQFF
D gene: .; V gene: TRBV10-3; J gene: TRBJ2-2; clone size: .; CDR3 DNA: TGTGCTACGCTGGCCGGGACGAACACCGGGGAGCTGTTTTTT; CDR3 protein: CATLAGTNTGELFF
D gene: .; V gene: TRBV9; J gene: TRBJ2-1; clone size: .; CDR3 DNA: TGTGCCAGCAGCGTAGGCGCTCCTGATGAGCAGTTCTTC; CDR3 protein: CASSVGAPDEQFF
D gene: TRBD1; V gene: TRBV5-1; J gene: TRBJ2-2; clone size: .; CDR3 DNA: TGCGCCAGCAGCTCAAGGGGACAGTTGGTAACCGGGGAGCTGTTTTTT; CDR3 protein: CASSSRGQLVTGELFF
D gene: .; V gene: TRBV19; J gene: TRBJ2-2; clone size: few; CDR3 DNA: TGTGCCAGTTCTTCCACAGGGAGGACCGGGGAGCTGTTTTTT; CDR3 protein: CASSSTGRTGELFF
D gene: TRBD2; V gene: TRBV5-1; J gene: TRBJ2-1; clone size: few; CDR3 DNA: TGCGCCAGCAGCTTGGCGGGAGGGGTCTATGAGCAGTTCTTC; CDR3 protein: CASSLAGGVYEQFF
D gene: TRBD2; V gene: TRBV11-3; J gene: TRBJ2-5; clone size: few; CDR3 DNA: TGTGCCAGCAGCCCAGGGACAGCGGGGGGTGAGACCCAGTACTTC; CDR3 protein: CASSPGTAGGETQYF
D gene: .; V gene: TRBV28; J gene: TRBJ2-3; clone size: few; CDR3 DNA: TGTGCCAGCAGTGCCCTAAGAAGTGCCGCTAGCACAGATACGCAGTATTTT; CDR3 protein: CASSALRSAASTDTQYF
D gene: TRBD2; V gene: TRBV7-7; J gene: TRBJ2-2; clone size: .; CDR3 DNA: TGTGCCAGTAAAAGGGCGGGAGTATTGGACACCGGGGAGCTGTTTTTT; CDR3 protein: CASKRAGVLDTGELFF
D gene: .; V gene: TRBV4-3; J gene: TRBJ2-1; clone size: once; CDR3 DNA: TGCGCCAGCAGCCTACGGGGCTCTTCGAGGTACAATGAGCAGTTCTTC; CDR3 protein: CASSLRGSSRYNEQFF
D gene: .; V gene: TRBV30; J gene: TRBJ1-1; clone size: few; CDR3 DNA: TGTGCCTGGAGTGCCGGAACTGGGGGCACTGAAGCTTTCTTT; CDR3 protein: CAWSAGTGGTEAFF
D gene: .; V gene: TRBV5-1; J gene: TRBJ2-3; clone size: many; CDR3 DNA: TGCGCCAGCAGGTCAGCCGCTAGCACAGATACGCAGTATTTT; CDR3 protein: CASRSAASTDTQYF
D gene: .; V gene: TRBV6-5; J gene: TRBJ1-2; clone size: many; CDR3 DNA: TGTGCCAGCAGTTACTCGATCTTCGGCTATGGCTACACCTTC; CDR3 protein: CASSYSIFGYGYTF
D gene: TRBD2; V gene: TRBV24-1; J gene: TRBJ2-1; clone size: few; CDR3 DNA: TGTGCCACCAGTGATTTCACCGGGGGGAATGAGCAGTTCTTC; CDR3 protein: CATSDFTGGNEQFF